The source of this T cell receptor (beta chain) is a study of blood T cell repertoires in COVID-19. Germline V lookup: CDR1 ENHRY, CDR2 SYGVKD. With V trimmed by 6 bases and J by 7 bases, 12 bases remained unmatched. The CDR3 length is 17 residues. The table came from immunoSEQ multiplex PCR; TCRdb's copy has only in-frame clones and leaves some out. Here the sample spans about 230,000 clones, about 88% being singletons. This chain links TRBV10-3 with TRBJ2-1; 13 bases line up with TRBD2. Sequenced: peripheral blood. This TCR was recovered from a woman aged 55-69 years with acute or convalescent COVID-19. In nucleotides, the CDR3 is TGTGCCATCAGCGGGGGACTAGCGGGGAAGAGGGGGAATGAGCAGTTCTTC. Translating it yields CAISGGLAGKRGNEQFF.